One TCR beta chain is described in this entry. Its specificity is unknown. The junction does not match germline at one end; this may be a read error. Time point indicated: before preoperative PTX-NDP chemotherapy. Patients received paclitaxel-nedaplatin as preoperative chemotherapy before surgery. The data stem from a study of esophageal squamous cell carcinoma under preoperative chemotherapy. Study context: Both tumor-infiltrating lymphocytes and peripheral blood T cells were profiled.

Study-wide points: After paclitaxel-nedaplatin, abundant clones were more likely to contract than amplify. Tumor-infiltrating lymphocytes showed no significant post-chemotherapy TCR diversity increase, unlike peripheral T cells.

Using its own MiXCR run on the PCR reads, TCRdb lists one record per CDR3 protein. The table lists about 16,000 distinct CDR3 sequences, 48% of them singletons. The clonotype comes from a human donor with esophageal squamous cell carcinoma. The donor label of this sample is uncertain. Specimen collection occurred from a patient given preoperative chemotherapy.

The CDR3 spells CASSPDNTDMQYF. DNA for the CDR3: TGTGCCAGCAGCCCAGACAACACAGACATGCAGTACTTC. The V call is TRBV7-3, the J call TRBJ2-4; D remains unclear. Germline CDR1 and CDR2: SGHTA and FQGTGA. The CDR3 is 13 residues long.